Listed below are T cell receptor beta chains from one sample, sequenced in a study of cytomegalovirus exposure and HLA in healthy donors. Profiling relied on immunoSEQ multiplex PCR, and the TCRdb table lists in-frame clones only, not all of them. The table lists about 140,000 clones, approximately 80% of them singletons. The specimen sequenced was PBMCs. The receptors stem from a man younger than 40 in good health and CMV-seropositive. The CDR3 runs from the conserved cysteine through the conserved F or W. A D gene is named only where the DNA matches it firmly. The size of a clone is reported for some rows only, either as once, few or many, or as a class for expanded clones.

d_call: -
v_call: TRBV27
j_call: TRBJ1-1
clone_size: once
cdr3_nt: TGTGCCAGCAGTGTATGGACACGGGTGAACACTGAAGCTTTCTTT
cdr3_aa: CASSVWTRVNTEAFF

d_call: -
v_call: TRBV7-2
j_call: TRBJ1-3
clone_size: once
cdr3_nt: TGTGCCAGCAGCTACCGGACAGCGCCAAACACCATATATTTT
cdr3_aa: CASSYRTAPNTIYF

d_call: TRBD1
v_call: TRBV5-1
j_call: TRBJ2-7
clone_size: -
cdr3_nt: TGCGCCAGCAGCTTCCAACAGGGGACAAGAGAGCAGTACTTC
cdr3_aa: CASSFQQGTREQYF

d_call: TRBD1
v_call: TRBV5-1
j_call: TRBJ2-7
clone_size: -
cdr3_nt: TGCGCCAGCAGCTTGGGACCCGGGACAGGGACCTACGAGCAGTACTTC
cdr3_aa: CASSLGPGTGTYEQYF

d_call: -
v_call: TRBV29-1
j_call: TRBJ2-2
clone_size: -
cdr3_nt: TGCAGCGTCGACAGAAACACCGGGGAGCTGTTTTTT
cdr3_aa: CSVDRNTGELFF

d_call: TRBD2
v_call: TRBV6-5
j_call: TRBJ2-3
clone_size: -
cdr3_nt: TGTGCCAGCAGACCTAGCGGGGCGCGCACAGATACGCAGTATTTT
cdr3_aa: CASRPSGARTDTQYF

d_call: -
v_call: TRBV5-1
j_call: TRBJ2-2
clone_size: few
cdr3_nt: TGCGCCAGCAGCCGGGCGGGACCGAACACCGGGGAGCTGTTTTTT
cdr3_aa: CASSRAGPNTGELFF

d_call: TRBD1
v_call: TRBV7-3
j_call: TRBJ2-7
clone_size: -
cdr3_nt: TGTGCCAGCAGCCTCGACCGGGACAGGGTCCCCTACTTC
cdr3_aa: CASSLDRDRVPYF

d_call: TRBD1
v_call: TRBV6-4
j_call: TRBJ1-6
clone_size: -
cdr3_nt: TGTGCCAGCAGTGCAACCGCCGGGACAGGGGGATTGTCACCCCTCCACTTT
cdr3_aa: CASSATAGTGGLSPLHF

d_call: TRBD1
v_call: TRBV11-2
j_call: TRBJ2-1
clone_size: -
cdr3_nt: TGTGCCAGCAGCTTTTCGGGACAGGCGAGCAATGAGCAGTTCTTC
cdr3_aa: CASSFSGQASNEQFF

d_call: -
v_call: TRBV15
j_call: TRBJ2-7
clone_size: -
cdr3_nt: TGTGCCACCAGCAGTGACGGGGGATCCTACGAGCAGTACTTC
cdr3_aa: CATSSDGGSYEQYF

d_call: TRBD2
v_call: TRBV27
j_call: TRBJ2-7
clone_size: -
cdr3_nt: TGTGCCAGCAGTGCTGCGGGAGGGTTAGGCGAGCAGTACTTC
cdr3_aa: CASSAAGGLGEQYF

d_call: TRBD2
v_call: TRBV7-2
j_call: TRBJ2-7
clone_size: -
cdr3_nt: TGTGCCAGCAGCGTTAGCGGGGGGGGCGAGCAGTACTTC
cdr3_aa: CASSVSGGGEQYF

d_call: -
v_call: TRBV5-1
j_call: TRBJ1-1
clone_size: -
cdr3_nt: TGCGCCAGCAGCTGGATCGACCCGGGAGAAACTGAAGCTTTCTTT
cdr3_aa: CASSWIDPGETEAFF

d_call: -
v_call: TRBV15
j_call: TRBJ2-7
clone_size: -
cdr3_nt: TGTGCCACCAGCAGAGATCGACTACCCGAGCAGTACTTC
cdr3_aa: CATSRDRLPEQYF

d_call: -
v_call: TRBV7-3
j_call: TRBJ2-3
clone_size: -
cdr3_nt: TGTGCCAGCAGCTCTACCCCTGATACGCAGTATTTT
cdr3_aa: CASSSTPDTQYF

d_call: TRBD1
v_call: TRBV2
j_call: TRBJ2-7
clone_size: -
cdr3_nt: TGTGCCAGCAGTGATGTTAGGACAGGTGCCTACGAGCAGTACTTC
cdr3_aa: CASSDVRTGAYEQYF

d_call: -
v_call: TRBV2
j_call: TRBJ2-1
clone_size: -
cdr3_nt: TGTGCCAGCAGTGCCTACCTCTACAATGAGCAGTTCTTC
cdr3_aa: CASSAYLYNEQFF

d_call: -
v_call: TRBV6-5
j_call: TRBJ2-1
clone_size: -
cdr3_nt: TGTGCCAGCAGTGAAGATCAACAGGTCTTCTTC
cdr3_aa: CASSEDQQVFF

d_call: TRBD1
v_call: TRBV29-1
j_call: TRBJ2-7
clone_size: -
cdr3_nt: TGCAGCGTGGGGACAGGGGGCAACGAGCAGTACTTC
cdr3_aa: CSVGTGGNEQYF

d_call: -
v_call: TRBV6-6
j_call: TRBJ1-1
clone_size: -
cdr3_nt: TGTGCCAGCAGCCAAAGACAGGAGTCTGAAGCTTTCTTT
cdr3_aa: CASSQRQESEAFF

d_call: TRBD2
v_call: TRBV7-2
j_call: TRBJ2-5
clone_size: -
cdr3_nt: TGTGCCAGCAGCATAGGGACTAGCGGGGGGGCGAGGGATGAGACCCAGTACTTC
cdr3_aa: CASSIGTSGGARDETQYF

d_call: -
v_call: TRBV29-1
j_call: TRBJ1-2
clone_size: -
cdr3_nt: TGCAGCGTCCGCACCCAGGTGCAGTTCTATGGCTACACCTTC
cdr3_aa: CSVRTQVQFYGYTF

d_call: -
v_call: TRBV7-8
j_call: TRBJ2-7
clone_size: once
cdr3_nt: TGTGCCAGCAGCAAGCCCAGGGACACGAACGGAGAGCAGTACTTC
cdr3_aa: CASSKPRDTNGEQYF

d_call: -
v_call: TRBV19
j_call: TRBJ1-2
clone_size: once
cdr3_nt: TGTGCCAGTACCCCGGACCAGGGCAGAGGCTACACCTTC
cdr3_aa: CASTPDQGRGYTF

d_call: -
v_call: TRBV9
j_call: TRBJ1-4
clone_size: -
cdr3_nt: TGTGCCAGCAGCGTATCCCCAACAGATGAAAAACTGTTTTTT
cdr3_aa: CASSVSPTDEKLFF

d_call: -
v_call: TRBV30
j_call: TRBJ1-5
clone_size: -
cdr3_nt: TGTGCCTGGAGTGTAGCCAGGGGCAATCAGCCCCAGCATTTT
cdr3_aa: CAWSVARGNQPQHF

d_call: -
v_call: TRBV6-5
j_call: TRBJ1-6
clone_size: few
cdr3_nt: TGTGCCAGCAGAGGTGAGGAGCGCAATTCACCCCTCCACTTT
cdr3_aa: CASRGEERNSPLHF

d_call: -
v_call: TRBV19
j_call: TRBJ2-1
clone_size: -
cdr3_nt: TGTGCCAGTAGTGGGGAGGACTACCTTAACAATGAGCAGTTCTTC
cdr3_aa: CASSGEDYLNNEQFF

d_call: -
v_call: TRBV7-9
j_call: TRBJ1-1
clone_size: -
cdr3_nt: TGTGCCAGCAGCGCATGGGGCGGGAACACTGAAGCTTTCTTT
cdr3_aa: CASSAWGGNTEAFF

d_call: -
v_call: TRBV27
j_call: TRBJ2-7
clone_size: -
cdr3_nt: TGTGCCAGCAGCCTCAGGGAGGACTACGAGCAGTACTTC
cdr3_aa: CASSLREDYEQYF

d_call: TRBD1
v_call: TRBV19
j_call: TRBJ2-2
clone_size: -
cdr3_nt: TGTGCCAGTAGTATACAGGGGGCGGCCGGGGAGCTGTTTTTT
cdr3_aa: CASSIQGAAGELFF

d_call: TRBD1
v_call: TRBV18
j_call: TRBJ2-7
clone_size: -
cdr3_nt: TGTGCCAGCTCACGAAACCGGGACAGACTATACGAGCAGTACTTC
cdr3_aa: CASSRNRDRLYEQYF

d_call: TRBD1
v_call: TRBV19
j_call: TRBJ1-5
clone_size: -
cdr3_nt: TGTGCCAGTAGGCGGACAGGCCGCAATCAGCCCCAGCATTTT
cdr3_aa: CASRRTGRNQPQHF

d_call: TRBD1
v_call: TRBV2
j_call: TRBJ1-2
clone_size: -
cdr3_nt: TGTGCCAGCAGGGGACAGGGCCATGGCTACACCTTC
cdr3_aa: CASRGQGHGYTF

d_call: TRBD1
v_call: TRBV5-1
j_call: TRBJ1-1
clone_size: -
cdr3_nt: TGCGCCAGCAGCCTGCCGACAGGGGGCACTGAAGCTTTCTTT
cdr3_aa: CASSLPTGGTEAFF

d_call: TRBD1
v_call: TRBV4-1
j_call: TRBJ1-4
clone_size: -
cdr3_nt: TGCGCCAGCAGCCATACCCCGGGGGACAGTGGAAATGAAAAACTGTTTTTT
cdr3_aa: CASSHTPGDSGNEKLFF

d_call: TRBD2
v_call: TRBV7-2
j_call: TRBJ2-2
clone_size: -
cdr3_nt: TGTGCCAGCAGCCTAGAGCTTAGCGGGAGGGGTACCGGGGAGCTGTTTTTT
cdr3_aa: CASSLELSGRGTGELFF

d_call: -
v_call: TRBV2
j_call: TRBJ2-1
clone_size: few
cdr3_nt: TGTGCCAGCTCCCGCTCGGCCTCTCAGGAGGATGAGCAGTTCTTC
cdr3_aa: CASSRSASQEDEQFF

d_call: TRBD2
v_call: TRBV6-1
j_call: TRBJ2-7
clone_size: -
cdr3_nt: TGTGCCAGCAGGAAGGGGGCTAGCGGGAGCGGCGAGCAGTACTTC
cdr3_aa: CASRKGASGSGEQYF

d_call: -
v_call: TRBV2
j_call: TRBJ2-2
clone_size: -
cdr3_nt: TGTGCCAGTCGGACAGACACCGGGGAGCTGTTTTTT
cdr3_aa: CASRTDTGELFF

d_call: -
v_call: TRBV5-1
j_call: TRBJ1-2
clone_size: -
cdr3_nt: TGCGCCAGCAGCTTGGGTTCGGGGGGCGATGGCTACACCTTC
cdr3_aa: CASSLGSGGDGYTF

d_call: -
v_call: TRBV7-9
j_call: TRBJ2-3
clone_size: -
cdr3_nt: TGTGCCAGCAGTTACGATTTGGGCGAGCTAGATACGCAGTATTTT
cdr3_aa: CASSYDLGELDTQYF

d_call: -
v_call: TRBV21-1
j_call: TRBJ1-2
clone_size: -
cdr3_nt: TGTGCCAGCAGCAAACAGGGAAGGTATGGCTACACCTTC
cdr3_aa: CASSKQGRYGYTF